The source of this T cell receptor (beta chain) is a study of blood T cell repertoires in COVID-19. Looking at the study overall: Spain, Italy and the United States supplied samples that represented acute and convalescent COVID-19. In each case, the material was cDNA or gDNA derived from T cells, B-cell-depleted T cells, or PBMCs.

Under the authors' procedure: Counts of nucleated cells, estimated from reference gene primer amplification, were obtained. Profiled with immunoSEQ multiplex PCR; TCRdb holds only in-frame clones, not every one. Clone size and the V and J calls come from that table; the DNA yielded D and trimming. Of about 58,000 clones listed, approximately 81% are singletons. The table lists this clone with a count of one. The CDR3 covers 12 residues. Germline-derived CDR1 and CDR2 are SGHTA and FQGNSA. Source material: peripheral blood. The receptor's source is a man in his forties or fifties with active COVID-19. The genes are TRBV7-2 and TRBJ1-1; D uncertain. The chain's CDR3 is CAGGSSGLEAFF. CDR3 nucleotide sequence: TGTGCAGGCGGTAGCAGCGGGCTGGAAGCTTTCTTT.